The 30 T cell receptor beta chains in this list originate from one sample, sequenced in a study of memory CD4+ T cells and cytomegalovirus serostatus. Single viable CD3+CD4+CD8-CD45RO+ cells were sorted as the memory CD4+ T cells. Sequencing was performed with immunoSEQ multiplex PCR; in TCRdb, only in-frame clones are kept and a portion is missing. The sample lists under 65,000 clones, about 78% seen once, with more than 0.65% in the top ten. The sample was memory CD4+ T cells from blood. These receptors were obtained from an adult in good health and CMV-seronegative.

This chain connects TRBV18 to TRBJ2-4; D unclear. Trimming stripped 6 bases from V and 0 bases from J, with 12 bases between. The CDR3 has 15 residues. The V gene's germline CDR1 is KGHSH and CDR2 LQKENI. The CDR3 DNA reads TGTGCCAGCTCGCCGGCAAGTGGAGCCAAAAACATTCAGTACTTC. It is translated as CASSPASGAKNIQYF. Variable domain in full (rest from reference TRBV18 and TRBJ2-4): NAGVMQNPRHLVRRRGQEARLRCSPMKGHSHVYWYRQLPEEGLKFMVYLQKENIIDESGMPKERFSAEFPKEGPSILRIQQVVRGDSAAYFCASSPASGAKNIQYFGAGTRLSVL.

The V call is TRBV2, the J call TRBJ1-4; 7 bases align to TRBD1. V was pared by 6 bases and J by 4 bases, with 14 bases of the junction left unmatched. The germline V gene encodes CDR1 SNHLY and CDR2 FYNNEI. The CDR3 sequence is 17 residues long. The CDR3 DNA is TGTGCCAGCAGGGATCGTGCGGGGACAGTACTTAATGAAAAACTGTTTTTT. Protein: CASRDRAGTVLNEKLFF. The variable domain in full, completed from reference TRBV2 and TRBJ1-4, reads EPEVTQTPSHQVTQMGQEVILRCVPISNHLYFYWYRQILGQKVEFLVSFYNNEISEKSEIFDDQFSVERPDGSNFTLKIRSTKLEDSAMYFCASRDRAGTVLNEKLFFGSGTQLSVL.

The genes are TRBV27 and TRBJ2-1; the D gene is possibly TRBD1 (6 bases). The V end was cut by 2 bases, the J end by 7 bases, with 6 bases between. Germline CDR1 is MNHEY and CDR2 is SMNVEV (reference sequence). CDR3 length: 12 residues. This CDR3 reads CASSLRGNEQFF. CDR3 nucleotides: TGTGCCAGCAGTTTAAGGGGGAATGAGCAGTTCTTC.

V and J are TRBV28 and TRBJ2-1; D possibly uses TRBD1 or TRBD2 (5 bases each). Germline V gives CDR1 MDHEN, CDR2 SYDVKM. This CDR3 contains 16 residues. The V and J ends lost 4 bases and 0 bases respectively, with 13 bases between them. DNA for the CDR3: TGTGCCAGCAGTTCTTGGGGACCTAGCTCCTACAATGAGCAGTTCTTC. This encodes CASSSWGPSSYNEQFF.

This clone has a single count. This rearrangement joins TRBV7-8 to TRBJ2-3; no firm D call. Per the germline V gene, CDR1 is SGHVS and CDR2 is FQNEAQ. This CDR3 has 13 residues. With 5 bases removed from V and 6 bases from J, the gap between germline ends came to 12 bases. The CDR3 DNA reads TGTGCCAGCAGCACCAGCCGGAAGGATACGCAGTATTTT. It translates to CASSTSRKDTQYF.

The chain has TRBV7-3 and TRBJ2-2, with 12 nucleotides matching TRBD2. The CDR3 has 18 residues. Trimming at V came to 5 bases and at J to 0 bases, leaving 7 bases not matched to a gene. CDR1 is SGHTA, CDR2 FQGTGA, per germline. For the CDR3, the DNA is TGTGCCAGCAGCCCGGGGGGACTAGCGGGCGCGAACACCGGGGAGCTGTTTTTT. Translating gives CASSPGGLAGANTGELFF.

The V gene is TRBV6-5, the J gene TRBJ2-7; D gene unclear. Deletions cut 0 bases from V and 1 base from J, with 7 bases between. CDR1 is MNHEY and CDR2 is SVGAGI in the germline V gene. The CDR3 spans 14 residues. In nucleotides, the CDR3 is TGTGCCAGCAGTTACTCCTTGGGGTCCTACGAGCAGTACTTC. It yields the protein CASSYSLGSYEQYF.

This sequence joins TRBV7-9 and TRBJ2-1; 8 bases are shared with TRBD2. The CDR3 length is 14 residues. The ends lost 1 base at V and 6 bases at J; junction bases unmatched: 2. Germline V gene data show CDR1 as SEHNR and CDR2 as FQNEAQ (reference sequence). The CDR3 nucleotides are TGTGCCAGCAGCTTAGAGGGACTAGTCAATGAGCAGTTCTTC. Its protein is CASSLEGLVNEQFF. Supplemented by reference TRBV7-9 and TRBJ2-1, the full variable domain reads DTGVSQNPRHKITKRGQNVTFRCDPISEHNRLYWYRQTLGQGPEFLTYFQNEAQLEKSRLLSDRFSAERPKGSFSTLEIQRTEQGDSAMYLCASSLEGLVNEQFFGPGTRLTVL.

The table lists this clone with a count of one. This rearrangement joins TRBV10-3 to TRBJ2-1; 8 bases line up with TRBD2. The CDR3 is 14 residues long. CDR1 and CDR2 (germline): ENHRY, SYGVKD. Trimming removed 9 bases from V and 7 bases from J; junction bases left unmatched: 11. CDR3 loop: CAILTPGGLNEQFF. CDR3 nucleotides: TGTGCCATTTTGACTCCGGGAGGGTTGAATGAGCAGTTCTTC.

This CDR3 reads CASSPGTGRNYEQYF. DNA for the CDR3: TGTGCCAGCAGCCCCGGGACAGGGCGTAACTACGAGCAGTACTTC. The chain joins TRBV6-5 to TRBJ2-7, with TRBD1 matching over 9 bases. Germline V gene data show CDR1 as MNHEY and CDR2 as SVGAGI. The CDR3 contains 15 residues. The J segment lost 3 bases and the V segment lost 6 bases, leaving 9 bases of the junction unmatched.

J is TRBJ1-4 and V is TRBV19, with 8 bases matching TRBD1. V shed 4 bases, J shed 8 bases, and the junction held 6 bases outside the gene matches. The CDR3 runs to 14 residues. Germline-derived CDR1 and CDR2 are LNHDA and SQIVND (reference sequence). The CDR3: CASSSRGREEKLFF. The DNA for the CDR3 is TGTGCCAGTAGTAGCAGGGGGCGGGAAGAAAAACTGTTTTTT.

CDR3 protein: CASRLRQGSSYEQYF. As DNA, the CDR3 is TGTGCCAGTAGGTTAAGACAGGGCAGCTCCTACGAGCAGTACTTC. The rearrangement joins TRBV19 to TRBJ2-7, with TRBD1 identical over 7 bases. V shed 6 bases and J 0 bases; nucleotides not matched to a gene: 8. CDR3 size: 15 residues. Looked up from germline, CDR1 is LNHDA and CDR2 is SQIVND (reference sequence).

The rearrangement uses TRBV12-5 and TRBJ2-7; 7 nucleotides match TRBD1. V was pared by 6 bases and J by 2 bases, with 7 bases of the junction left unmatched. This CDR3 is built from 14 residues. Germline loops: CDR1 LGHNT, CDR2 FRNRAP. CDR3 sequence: CASGGDRSPYEQYF. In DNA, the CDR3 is TGTGCTAGTGGAGGGGACAGAAGTCCCTACGAGCAGTACTTC.

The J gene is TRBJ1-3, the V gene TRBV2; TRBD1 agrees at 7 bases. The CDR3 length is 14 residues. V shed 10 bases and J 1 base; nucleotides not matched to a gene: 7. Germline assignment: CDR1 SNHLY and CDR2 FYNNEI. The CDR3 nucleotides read TGTGCCACGGCGACAGGGCGGTCTGGAAACACCATATATTTT. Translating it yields CATATGRSGNTIYF. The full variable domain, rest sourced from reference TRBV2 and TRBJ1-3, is EPEVTQTPSHQVTQMGQEVILRCVPISNHLYFYWYRQILGQKVEFLVSFYNNEISEKSEIFDDQFSVERPDGSNFTLKIRSTKLEDSAMYFCATATGRSGNTIYFGEGSWLTVV.

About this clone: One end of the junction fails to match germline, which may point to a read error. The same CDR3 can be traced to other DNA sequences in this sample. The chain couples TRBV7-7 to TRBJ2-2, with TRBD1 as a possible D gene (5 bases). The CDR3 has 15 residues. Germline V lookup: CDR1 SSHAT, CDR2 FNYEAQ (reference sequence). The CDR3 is CASSLGQGNTGELFF. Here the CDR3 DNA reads TGTGCTAGCAGCTTAGGGCAGGGCAACACCGGGGAGCTGTTTTTT.

Here the CDR3 reads CASSFSGQGANTEAFF. The DNA for the CDR3 is TGTGCCAGCAGCTTCTCGGGACAGGGCGCGAACACTGAAGCTTTCTTT. The J gene is TRBJ1-1, the V gene TRBV11-3; 9 bases align to TRBD1. Germline values: CDR1 SGHNT, CDR2 YENEEA. The CDR3 runs 16 residues. After removal of 3 bases from V and 1 base from J, the junction contained 6 bases not matched to a gene.

CDR3 protein: CASGLTNNEQFF. The CDR3 coding sequence is TGTGCTAGTGGTTTGACGAACAATGAGCAGTTCTTC. The chain carries TRBV12-5 and TRBJ2-1; D not resolved. Germline CDR1 LGHNT, CDR2 FRNRAP. V was shortened by 2 bases and J by 5 bases, with 4 bases between the two germline ends. The CDR3 extends over 12 amino acids.

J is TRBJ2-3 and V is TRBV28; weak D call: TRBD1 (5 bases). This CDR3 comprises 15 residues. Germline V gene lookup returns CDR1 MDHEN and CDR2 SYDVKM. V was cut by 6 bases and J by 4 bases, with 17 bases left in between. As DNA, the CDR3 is TGTGCCAGCAGCCGCCGGACACTCAGGGCAGATACGCAGTATTTT. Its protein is CASSRRTLRADTQYF.

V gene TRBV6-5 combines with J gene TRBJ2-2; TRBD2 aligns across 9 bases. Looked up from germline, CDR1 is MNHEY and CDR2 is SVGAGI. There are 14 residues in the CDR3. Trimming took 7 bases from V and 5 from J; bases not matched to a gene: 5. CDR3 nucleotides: TGTGCCAGCACTCCGGGACTAGCTACCGGGGAGCTGTTTTTT. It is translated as CASTPGLATGELFF.

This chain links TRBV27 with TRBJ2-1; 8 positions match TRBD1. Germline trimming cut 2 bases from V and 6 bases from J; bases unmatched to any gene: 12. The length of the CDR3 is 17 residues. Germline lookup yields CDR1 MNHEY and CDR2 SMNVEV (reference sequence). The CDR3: CASSLGFWGQVVNEQFF. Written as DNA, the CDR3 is TGTGCCAGCAGTTTAGGTTTTTGGGGACAGGTAGTCAATGAGCAGTTCTTC.

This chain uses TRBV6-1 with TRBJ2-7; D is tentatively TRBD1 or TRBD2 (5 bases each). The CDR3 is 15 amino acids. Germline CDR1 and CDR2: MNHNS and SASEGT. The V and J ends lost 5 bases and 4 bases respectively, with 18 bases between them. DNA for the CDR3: TGTGCCAGCAGTTCAGCTCAGGGAGCAAATTACGAGCAGTACTTC. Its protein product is CASSSAQGANYEQYF.

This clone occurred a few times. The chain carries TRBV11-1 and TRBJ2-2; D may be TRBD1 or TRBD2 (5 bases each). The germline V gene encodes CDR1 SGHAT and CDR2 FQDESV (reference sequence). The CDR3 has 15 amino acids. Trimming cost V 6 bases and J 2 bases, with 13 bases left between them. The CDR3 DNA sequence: TGTGCCAGCAGTTCCAGGGACCGAAACACCGGGGAGCTGTTTTTT. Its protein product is CASSSRDRNTGELFF.

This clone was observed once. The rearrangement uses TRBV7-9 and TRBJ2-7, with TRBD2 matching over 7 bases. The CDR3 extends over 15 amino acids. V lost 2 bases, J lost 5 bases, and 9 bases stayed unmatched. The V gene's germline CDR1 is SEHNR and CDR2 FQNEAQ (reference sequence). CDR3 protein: CASSLMGEGLHEQYF. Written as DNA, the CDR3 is TGTGCCAGCAGCTTAATGGGGGAGGGCCTCCACGAGCAGTACTTC.

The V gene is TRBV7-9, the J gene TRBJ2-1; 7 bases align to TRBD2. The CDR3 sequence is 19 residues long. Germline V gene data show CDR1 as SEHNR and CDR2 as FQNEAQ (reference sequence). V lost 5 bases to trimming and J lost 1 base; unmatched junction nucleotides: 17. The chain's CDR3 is CASSPPAWRERRSYNEQFF. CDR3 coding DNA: TGTGCCAGCAGCCCCCCAGCGTGGCGGGAGCGTCGGTCCTACAATGAGCAGTTCTTC.

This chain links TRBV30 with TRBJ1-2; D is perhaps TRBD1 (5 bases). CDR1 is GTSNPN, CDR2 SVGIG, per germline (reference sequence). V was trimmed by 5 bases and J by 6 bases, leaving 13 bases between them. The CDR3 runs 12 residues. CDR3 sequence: CAWPRGVNGYTF. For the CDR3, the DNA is TGTGCCTGGCCGCGGGGGGTGAATGGCTACACCTTC.

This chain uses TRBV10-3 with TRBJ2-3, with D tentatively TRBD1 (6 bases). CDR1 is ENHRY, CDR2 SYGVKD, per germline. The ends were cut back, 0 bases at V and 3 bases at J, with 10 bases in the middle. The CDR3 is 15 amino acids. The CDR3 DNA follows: TGTGCCATCAGTGAGTCGAGGGGGTATACAGATACGCAGTATTTT. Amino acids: CAISESRGYTDTQYF.

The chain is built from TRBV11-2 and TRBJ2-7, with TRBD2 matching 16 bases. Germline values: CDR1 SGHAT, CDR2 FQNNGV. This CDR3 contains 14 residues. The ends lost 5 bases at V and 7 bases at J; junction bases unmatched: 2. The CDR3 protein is CASSQGLAGGEQYF. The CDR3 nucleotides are TGTGCCAGCAGCCAGGGACTAGCGGGAGGGGAGCAGTACTTC.

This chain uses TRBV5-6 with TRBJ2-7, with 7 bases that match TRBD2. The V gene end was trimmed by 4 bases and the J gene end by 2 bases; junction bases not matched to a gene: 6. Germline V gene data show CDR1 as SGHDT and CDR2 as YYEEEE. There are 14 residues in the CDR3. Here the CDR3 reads CASSRDYPPYEQYF. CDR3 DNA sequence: TGTGCCAGCAGCAGGGACTATCCTCCCTACGAGCAGTACTTC.

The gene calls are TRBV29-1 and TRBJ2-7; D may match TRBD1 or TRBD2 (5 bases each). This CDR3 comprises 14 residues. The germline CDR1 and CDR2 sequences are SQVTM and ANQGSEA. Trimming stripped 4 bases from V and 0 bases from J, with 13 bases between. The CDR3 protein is CSVARGESSYEQYF. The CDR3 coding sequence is TGCAGCGTTGCAAGGGGAGAGAGCTCCTACGAGCAGTACTTC.

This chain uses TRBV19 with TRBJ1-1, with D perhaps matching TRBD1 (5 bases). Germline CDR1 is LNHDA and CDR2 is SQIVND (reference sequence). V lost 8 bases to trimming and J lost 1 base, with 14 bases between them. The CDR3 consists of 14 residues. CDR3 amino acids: CASSTGTENTEAFF. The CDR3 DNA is TGTGCCAGTTCGACCGGGACGGAGAACACTGAAGCTTTCTTT.